The rows below give T cell receptor beta chains drawn from one sample of a study of CD8+ T cells in alopecia areata. The assay was immunoSEQ multiplex PCR, and TCRdb's table has in-frame clones only and misses some. The repertoire holds around 120,000 clones, with approximately 47% as singletons. Material: NKG2D-low CD8+ T cells sorted from blood. These receptors originate from a human donor with alopecia areata. CDR3s include the opening cysteine and the closing phenylalanine or tryptophan. A D gene is named only where the DNA matches it firmly. Expanded clones get a size class; other rows say once, few or many, or leave the size out.

cdr3_nt cdr3_aa cdr3_length d_call clone_size j_call v_call
TGTGCTTGGGAAACAGCCAACGAGCAGTACTTC CAWETANEQYF 11 - - TRBJ2-7 TRBV30
TGTGCCAGCAGTTTATTGACTCTCGCAGGGCTTACTGAAGCTTTCTTT CASSLLTLAGLTEAFF 16 - - TRBJ1-1 TRBV27
TGTGCCAGCAGCAAATGGAAGCACAGCACAGATACGCAGTATTTT CASSKWKHSTDTQYF 15 - - TRBJ2-3 TRBV21-1
TGTGCCAGCAGCTCCCACGACTACGAGCAGTACTTC CASSSHDYEQYF 12 - few TRBJ2-7 TRBV6-5
TGCAGCGTTGAAGTAAGGTCCTACGAGCAGTACTTC CSVEVRSYEQYF 12 - - TRBJ2-7 TRBV29-1
TGTGCCAGCTCACCTAAAGGGACACACCGACTCCAAGAGACCCAGTACTTC CASSPKGTHRLQETQYF 17 - - TRBJ2-5 TRBV18
TGTGCCGCCGACTTGACCTACAATGAGCAGTTCTTC CAADLTYNEQFF 12 - - TRBJ2-1 TRBV10-3
TGTGCCAGCCGGGAGGGGGGTGAACCCCTCCACTTT CASREGGEPLHF 12 - - TRBJ1-6 TRBV13
TGCAGCGTTGAAGAAAACTACGAGCAGTACTTC CSVEENYEQYF 11 - - TRBJ2-7 TRBV29-1
TGTGCCTGGAGTTTTGGGGCGGAACAGCCCCAGCATTTT CAWSFGAEQPQHF 13 - - TRBJ1-5 TRBV30
TGCGCCAGCAGCCAAGGGGGACTAGCATCCGGCACAGATACGCAGTATTTT CASSQGGLASGTDTQYF 17 TRBD2 few TRBJ2-3 TRBV4-1
TGCAGCGTTACGTTGACGGGGGCCTTACTCTACAATGAGCAGTTCTTC CSVTLTGALLYNEQFF 16 - - TRBJ2-1 TRBV29-1
TGCAGCGTTCCAAAGCGGGCGACCCAGTACTTC CSVPKRATQYF 11 - - TRBJ2-5 TRBV29-1
TGTGCCAGTACCAACGCAAGGACGGGCACTGAAGCTTTCTTT CASTNARTGTEAFF 14 - few TRBJ1-1 TRBV19
TGTGCCAGCAGTTTATTGCCAATAGCGGGAGGGCAAGAGACCCAGTACTTC CASSLLPIAGGQETQYF 17 TRBD2 - TRBJ2-5 TRBV28
TGCGCCAGCAGCCCGGGACAGGGCAATCAGCCCCAGCATTTT CASSPGQGNQPQHF 14 TRBD1 - TRBJ1-5 TRBV5-1
TGTGCCAGCAGAGGGGGGTACACTGAAGCTTTCTTT CASRGGYTEAFF 12 - few TRBJ1-1 TRBV28
TGTGCCACCAGCACAGGGACAGGGGCAGATACGCAGTATTTT CATSTGTGADTQYF 14 TRBD1 once TRBJ2-3 TRBV15
TGCAGCGTGACATTAGGGGGATTCGGGAACACTGAAGCTTTCTTT CSVTLGGFGNTEAFF 15 - few TRBJ1-1 TRBV29-1
TGTGCCAGCAGGGGGACGGCAGCTTTCTTT CASRGTAAFF 10 - - TRBJ1-1 TRBV2
TGTGCCAGCAGTTTATTGGCTAGCTACAATGAGCAGTTCTTC CASSLLASYNEQFF 14 - - TRBJ2-1 TRBV28
TGCAGCGTCGACGAGGGACAGGGCGGGGTGGAGCAGTACTTC CSVDEGQGGVEQYF 14 TRBD1 - TRBJ2-7 TRBV29-1
TGTGCCAGCAGCAGAGACCCCCTGATAACTAGCGGGGGACAAGAGACCCAGTACTTC CASSRDPLITSGGQETQYF 19 TRBD2 few TRBJ2-5 TRBV7-2
TGCAGCGTTGTTGGCTCCTCCTACGAGCAGTACTTC CSVVGSSYEQYF 12 - few TRBJ2-7 TRBV29-1
TGTGCCTGGCGCAACAGGACCTCCTACAATGAGCAGTTCTTC CAWRNRTSYNEQFF 14 - - TRBJ2-1 TRBV30
TGCGCCAGCAGCCAAGGAATTTCAGCGGGGGGAAGCACAGATACGCAGTATTTT CASSQGISAGGSTDTQYF 18 TRBD2 - TRBJ2-3 TRBV4-1
TGTGCCAGCAAGGTGGGAGATACGCAGTATTTT CASKVGDTQYF 11 - - TRBJ2-3 TRBV6-5
TGTGCCAGCAGCCCCCGGGACGGCACCGGGGAGCTGTTTTTT CASSPRDGTGELFF 14 - few TRBJ2-2 TRBV28
TGCGCCAGCAGCCCGGGACAGGGAAAACCCGGGGAGCTGTTTTTT CASSPGQGKPGELFF 15 TRBD1 few TRBJ2-2 TRBV5-1
TGCAGCGTTGAGTCGGGGACAACGGACACTGAAGCTTTCTTT CSVESGTTDTEAFF 14 - - TRBJ1-1 TRBV29-1